This TCR beta chain was observed in a study of shared clonotypes between healthy human individuals. Study-wide points: There were few donors, and this limited the genetic and exposure-history diversity represented. Sampling was confined to blood; repertoires within tissues likely differ.

With regard to this clone: Its specificity is not known.

Germline V gives CDR1 MDHEN, CDR2 SYDVKM. The CDR3 is made up of 11 amino acids. V was pared by 3 bases and J by 7 bases, with 6 bases between. Several immunoSEQ plates received, in even portions, the genomic DNA of each subset. Sequencing was performed with immunoSEQ multiplex PCR; in TCRdb, only in-frame clones are kept and a portion is missing. The profile covers millions of clones, with about 93% appearing a single time and approximately 1.7% taken by the ten largest. Naive CD8 cells, CD45RO-negative and positively selected for CCR7, excluded terminally differentiated effector memory CD45RA+ cells. The study drew all its donors from Caucasian adults living in Nashville, Tennessee.

The sequenced material came from naive CD8+ T cells from PBMCs. This receptor was taken from a man aged 18 to 29 in good health. Some clones in this sample may be carry-over from other donors' samples. V and J are TRBV28 and TRBJ2-5, with no clear D. The chain's CDR3 is CASSFLWTQYF. CDR3 sequence (DNA): TGTGCCAGCAGTTTTCTTTGGACCCAGTACTTC.